This T cell receptor beta chain stems from a study of response to subunit inactivated influenza vaccine. TCRdb passed the RT-PCR reads through MiXCR, listing each CDR3 protein once. The sample yields around 650,000 distinct CDR3 sequences, roughly 14% seen once. Study results and caveats: A suggestion made by the authors is that each seasonal influenza vaccination recruits few new T cells.

Remarks on this clonotype: Its antigen remains unidentified.

The germline V gene encodes CDR1 SGHTA and CDR2 FQGNSA. V shed 5 bases, J shed 6 bases, and the junction held 5 bases outside the gene matches. This CDR3 comprises 15 residues. The sequencing here drew on PBMCs from blood, taken roughly 12 days after vaccination. This clonotype was obtained from a man aged 45-60 years who received an inactivated influenza vaccine. The chain has TRBV7-2 and TRBJ2-1, with 12 bases aligning to TRBD2. The CDR3 DNA sequence: TGTGCCAGCAGCAGACTAGCGGGAGCTGGCAATGAGCAGTTCTTC. This codes for CASSRLAGAGNEQFF. Full variable domain (missing parts from reference TRBV7-2 and TRBJ2-1): GAGVSQSPSNKVTEKGKDVELRCDPISGHTALYWYRQSLGQGLEFLIYFQGNSAPDKSGLPSDRFSAERTGGSVSTLTIQRTQQEDSAVYLCASSRLAGAGNEQFFGPGTRLTVL.